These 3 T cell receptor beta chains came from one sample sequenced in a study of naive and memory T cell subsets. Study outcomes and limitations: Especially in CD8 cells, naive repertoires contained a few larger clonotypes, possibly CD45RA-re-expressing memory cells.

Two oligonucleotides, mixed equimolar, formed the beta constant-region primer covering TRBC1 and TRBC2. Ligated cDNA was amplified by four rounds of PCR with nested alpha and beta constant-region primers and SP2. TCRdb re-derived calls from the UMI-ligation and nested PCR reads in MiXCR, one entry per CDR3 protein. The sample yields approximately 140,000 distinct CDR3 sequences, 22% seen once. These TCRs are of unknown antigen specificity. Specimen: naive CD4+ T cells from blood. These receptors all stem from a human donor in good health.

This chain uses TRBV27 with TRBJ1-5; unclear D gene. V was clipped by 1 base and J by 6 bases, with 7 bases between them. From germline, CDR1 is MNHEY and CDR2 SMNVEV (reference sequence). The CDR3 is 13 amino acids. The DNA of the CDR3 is TGTGCCAGCAGTTTATTGGGCGGTCAGCCCCAGCATTTT. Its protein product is CASSLLGGQPQHF.

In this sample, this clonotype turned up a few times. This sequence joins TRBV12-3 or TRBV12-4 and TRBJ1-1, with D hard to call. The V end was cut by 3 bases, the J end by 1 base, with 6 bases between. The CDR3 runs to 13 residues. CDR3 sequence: CASSFHGNTEAFF. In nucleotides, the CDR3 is TGTGCCAGCAGTTTTCACGGGAACACTGAAGCTTTCTTT.

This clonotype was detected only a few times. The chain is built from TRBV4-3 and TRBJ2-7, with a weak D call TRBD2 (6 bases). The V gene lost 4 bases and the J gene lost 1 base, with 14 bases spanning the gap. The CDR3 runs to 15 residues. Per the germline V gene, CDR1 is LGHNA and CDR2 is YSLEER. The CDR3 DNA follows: TGCGCCAGCAGCCGGGGCCCCGGGGGATCCTACGAGCAGTACTTC. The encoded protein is CASSRGPGGSYEQYF.